The sequence of this TCR beta chain was determined in a study of CD8+ T cells in alopecia areata. On the study more broadly: Oral tofacitinib, 5 to 10 mg twice daily, was given in an open-label trial.

Sorted out of PBMCs were CD4+ T cells and CD8+ T cells. Isolated RNA was reverse transcribed into cDNA used as the sequencing template. Clones were read by immunoSEQ multiplex PCR, and TCRdb kept only the in-frame ones, dropping some. The sample shows over 85,000 clones, 41% of them seen only once. On this clone: The antigen remains unidentified.

Study results and limitations: Patients showed less clear TCR sequence sharing than mice, possibly partly because of HLA diversity.

The receptor's source is a human donor with alopecia areata. The sample comprised CD4+ T cells sorted from blood.

The CDR3 is CASSLSGRGLETQYF. Here the CDR3 DNA reads TGTGCCAGCAGCTTATCCGGCAGGGGGCTGGAGACCCAGTACTTC. This sequence joins TRBV7-3 and TRBJ2-5; 8 positions agree with TRBD1. The CDR3 covers 15 residues. Trimming removed 2 bases from V and 5 bases from J; junction bases left unmatched: 7. Germline assignment: CDR1 SGHTA and CDR2 FQGTGA.